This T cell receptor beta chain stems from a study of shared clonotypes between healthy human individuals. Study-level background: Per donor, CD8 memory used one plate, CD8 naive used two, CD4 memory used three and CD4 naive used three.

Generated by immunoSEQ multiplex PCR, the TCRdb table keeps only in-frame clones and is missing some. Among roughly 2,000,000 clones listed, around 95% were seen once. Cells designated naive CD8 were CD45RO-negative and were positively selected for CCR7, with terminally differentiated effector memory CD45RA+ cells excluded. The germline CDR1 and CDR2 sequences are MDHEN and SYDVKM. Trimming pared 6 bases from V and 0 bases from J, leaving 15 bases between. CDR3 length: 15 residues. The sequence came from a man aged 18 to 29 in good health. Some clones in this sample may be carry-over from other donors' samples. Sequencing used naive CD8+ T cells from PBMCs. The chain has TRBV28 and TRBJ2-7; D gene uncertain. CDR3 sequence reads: CASSPLRGTSYEQYF. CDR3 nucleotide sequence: TGTGCCAGCAGCCCACTTCGTGGCACCTCCTACGAGCAGTACTTC.